These T cell receptor beta chains were read from a single sample in a study of CD8+ T cells in alopecia areata. Measured with immunoSEQ multiplex PCR; TCRdb has only the in-frame clones, and not every one. The data hold about 130,000 clones, with about 56% observed a single time. The material was CD8+ T cells sorted from blood, obtained at week 4, from a patient treated with tofacitinib. Every receptor here comes from a human donor with alopecia areata. CDR3s leave out the opening cysteine and the closing phenylalanine or tryptophan. The order of the fields is J gene, V gene, CDR3 protein.

TRBJ2-7	TRBV5-6	ASSLQGASYEQY
TRBJ1-5	TRBV2	ASSESAGVSQPQH
TRBJ2-5	TRBV9	ASSVGGGQETQY
TRBJ2-5	TRBV7-8	ASSFGLAGGSETQY
TRBJ2-1	TRBV10-1	ASSDTSSPDDEQF
TRBJ1-6	TRBV15	ATSRDHAGGQDSPLH
TRBJ2-7	TRBV27	ASSFTGGTYEQY
TRBJ1-2	TRBV30	AWSFGGDYGYT
TRBJ2-4	TRBV7-9	ASSPGLAKNIQY
TRBJ2-2	TRBV29-1	SVDLAGHTGELF
TRBJ2-3	TRBV30	AWSQGLEPNTDTQY
TRBJ1-1	TRBV7-9	ATHPRDGEMNTEAF
TRBJ2-2	TRBV30	AWSAIGASTGELF
TRBJ2-6	TRBV6-6	ASSFRGSGANVLT
TRBJ2-7	TRBV27	ASSEVAGGEQY
TRBJ2-7	TRBV7-6	ASSLWGVGYEQY
TRBJ2-1	TRBV9	ASSAPTSGGAGNEQF
TRBJ1-1	TRBV7-3	ASSLGVLGTEAF
TRBJ2-1	TRBV10-3	AITQGIGNEQF
TRBJ1-6	TRBV10-3	AISLRTDNSPLH
TRBJ2-5	TRBV4-2	ASSSRGGETQY
TRBJ2-7	TRBV29-1	SVGSGTGGYEQY
TRBJ2-2	TRBV7-9	ASSSGQGTGELF
TRBJ2-1	TRBV14	ASSQIPDLPTYNEQF
TRBJ2-4	TRBV27	ASSLVGTGQDIQY
TRBJ2-7	TRBV7-9	ASSRLRGEQY
TRBJ1-1	TRBV27	AGGQTSGRTEAF
TRBJ2-2	TRBV27	ASSFLGNTGELF